Each of the 28 T cell receptor beta chains below was sequenced from the same sample in a study of blood T cell repertoires in COVID-19. The assay was immunoSEQ multiplex PCR, and TCRdb's table has in-frame clones only and misses some. The table has around 300,000 clones, approximately 88% seen once. Sequencing used peripheral blood. These receptors all stem from a woman in her thirties with COVID-19, enrolled during active disease.

This clone was seen just once. J is TRBJ2-6 and V is TRBV5-8; D is uncertain. Germline loops: CDR1 SGHTS, CDR2 YDEGEE. CDR3 length: 14 residues. Trimming stripped 4 bases from V and 2 bases from J, with 7 bases between. The chain's CDR3 is CASSRSTGANVLTF. CDR3 coding DNA: TGTGCCAGCAGCCGGAGTACTGGGGCCAACGTCCTGACTTTC.

This chain joins TRBV2 and TRBJ2-2; TRBD1 agrees at 8 bases. The CDR3 length is 15 residues. V trimming: 4 bases; J trimming: 5 bases; junction bases outside the gene matches: 6. From germline, CDR1 is SNHLY and CDR2 FYNNEI. This CDR3 is CASSAQGQGTGELFF. The CDR3 coding sequence is TGTGCCAGCAGTGCACAAGGACAGGGTACCGGGGAGCTGTTTTTT.

The chain carries TRBV9 and TRBJ1-6; no firm D call. Germline CDR1 and CDR2: SGDLS and YYNGEE. V was trimmed by 3 bases and J by 7 bases, leaving 14 bases between them. The CDR3 sequence is 15 residues long. The CDR3 loop reads CASSANAGSNSPLHF. The CDR3 nucleotides read TGTGCCAGCAGCGCCAACGCAGGTTCGAATTCACCCCTCCACTTT.

The V and J genes are TRBV4-2 and TRBJ1-4, with D possibly matching TRBD1 (5 bases). V lost 0 bases and J 2 bases, leaving 10 bases between the germline ends. CDR3 size: 16 residues. The germline CDR1 and CDR2 sequences are LGHNA and YNFKEQ. CDR3 sequence: CASSQDARGTNEKLFF. CDR3 nucleotide sequence: TGTGCCAGCAGCCAAGACGCACGGGGGACTAATGAAAAACTGTTTTTT.

The rearrangement joins TRBV10-2 to TRBJ1-1, with a possible D match to TRBD1 (6 bases). Between the trimmed V and J ends, which lost 1 base and 4 bases, there was a span of 22 bases. The CDR3 is 18 amino acids. Germline V CDR1 and CDR2: WSHSY, SAAADI. For the CDR3, the DNA is TGCGCCAGCAGTGAGTTCGAAGGGGCAGGGGAGTGGAGCACTGAAGCTTTCTTT. It yields the protein CASSEFEGAGEWSTEAFF.

This clone was detected only once. This chain connects TRBV12-3 or TRBV12-4 to TRBJ2-7; perhaps TRBD2 as D (5 bases). The CDR3 has 12 amino acids. V lost 3 bases, J lost 3 bases, and 6 bases lay in between. CDR3 nucleotide sequence: TGTGCCAGCAGTTTGACTATCTACGAGCAGTACTTC. It yields the protein CASSLTIYEQYF.

The chain is built from TRBV11-3 and TRBJ2-3, with 8 bases identical to TRBD2. The CDR3 consists of 15 residues. Trimming removed 3 bases from V and 4 bases from J; junction bases left unmatched: 6. Germline V gene lookup returns CDR1 SGHNT and CDR2 YENEEA. This CDR3 reads CASSFGGGRSDTQYF. In nucleotides, the CDR3 is TGTGCCAGCAGCTTTGGCGGGGGGAGGTCAGATACGCAGTATTTT. Looking up the rest from reference TRBV11-3 and TRBJ2-3 gives the full variable domain: EAGVVQSPRYKIIEKKQPVAFWCNPISGHNTLYWYLQNLGQGPELLIRYENEEAVDDSQLPKDRFSAERLKGVDSTLKIQPAELGDSAVYLCASSFGGGRSDTQYFGPGTRLTVL.

The chain links TRBV2 to TRBJ2-3; perhaps TRBD1 as D (6 bases). The germline V gene has CDR1 SNHLY and CDR2 FYNNEI. Trimming removed 3 bases from V and 0 bases from J, with 10 bases in between. The CDR3 is made up of 15 amino acids. The DNA of the CDR3 is TGTGCCAGCAGTGACAGGGGCGCTAGCACAGATACGCAGTATTTT. Its protein is CASSDRGASTDTQYF.

The chain is built from TRBV3-1 (or the pseudogene TRBV3-2) and TRBJ1-2; 10 bases fit TRBD1. There are 15 residues in the CDR3. From germline, CDR1 is LGHDT and CDR2 YNNKEL (reference sequence). With 5 bases clipped from V and 3 bases from J, the junction kept 6 bases outside the gene matches. CDR3 bases: TGTGCCAGCAGCAACCGGGGACAGGGGTACTATGGCTACACCTTC. This gives the protein CASSNRGQGYYGYTF.

The J gene is TRBJ1-1, the V gene TRBV19, with D possibly TRBD1 on 6 matching bases. The V and J ends lost 3 bases and 1 base respectively, with 12 bases between them. This CDR3 has 15 residues. The germline V gene encodes CDR1 LNHDA and CDR2 SQIVND (reference sequence). CDR3 in DNA: TGTGCCAGTAGTATGGGGGGGCAGACGAACACTGAAGCTTTCTTT. Translated: CASSMGGQTNTEAFF.

CDR3 protein: CASSYRGGETQYF. Written as DNA, the CDR3 is TGTGCCAGCAGCTACAGGGGCGGGGAGACCCAGTACTTC. The V and J genes are TRBV7-9 and TRBJ2-5; 7 bases line up with TRBD1. Losses at the gene ends were 4 bases for V and 5 bases for J; bases not matched to a gene: 4. The germline V gene has CDR1 SEHNR and CDR2 FQNEAQ (reference sequence). The CDR3 sequence is 13 residues long.

The chain carries TRBV6-5 and TRBJ2-2; D unclear. CDR3 length: 14 residues. Looked up from germline, CDR1 is MNHEY and CDR2 is SVGAGI. Trimming took 4 bases from V and 4 from J, leaving 10 bases between them. The CDR3 coding sequence is TGTGCCAGCAGTTTCGGGTACGGCACCGGGGAGCTGTTTTTT. This translates into CASSFGYGTGELFF.

The chain links TRBV10-3 to TRBJ2-5, with D possibly being TRBD2 (6 bases). Trimming pared 8 bases from V and 2 bases from J, leaving 12 bases between. Germline V gene sequence: CDR1 ENHRY, CDR2 SYGVKD. CDR3 length: 13 residues. CDR3 in DNA: TGTGCCATCCGCGGGGAGAATCAAGAGACCCAGTACTTC. As protein: CAIRGENQETQYF.

The chain is built from TRBV9 and TRBJ1-1; D might be TRBD1 (6 bases). Germline CDR1 SGDLS, CDR2 YYNGEE. The CDR3 spans 14 residues. Trimming removed 4 bases from V and 4 bases from J, with 14 bases in between. The CDR3 DNA is TGTGCCAGCAGCATCTCACAGGGCGGCACTGAAGCTTTCTTT. Translated, it gives CASSISQGGTEAFF.

V gene TRBV24-1 combines with J gene TRBJ2-1; maybe TRBD2 (6 bases). V was trimmed by 6 bases and J by 0 bases, leaving 14 bases between them. The CDR3 covers 16 residues. Germline CDR1 reads KGHDR; CDR2 reads SFDVKD. CDR3 sequence (DNA): TGTGCCACCAGTCTACTGGCGGGGACCTCCTACAATGAGCAGTTCTTC. Translating it yields CATSLLAGTSYNEQFF.

This clone has only a few counts. The chain is built from TRBV3-1 (or the pseudogene TRBV3-2) and TRBJ1-2; TRBD1 is a possible D gene (5 bases). Germline values: CDR1 LGHDT, CDR2 YNNKEL (reference sequence). The CDR3 is 16 residues long. V lost 4 bases and J lost 5, with 20 bases in between. CDR3 residues: CASSPRGGQGPYGYTF. The DNA of the CDR3 is TGTGCCAGCAGCCCCCGGGGGGGTCAGGGCCCATATGGCTACACCTTC.

The V gene is TRBV6-5, the J gene TRBJ1-6, with a possible D match to TRBD1 (5 bases). There are 12 residues in the CDR3. Germline CDR1 and CDR2: MNHEY and SVGAGI. V was cut by 6 bases and J by 16 bases, with 16 bases left in between. The CDR3 sequence: CASRMEVEGLHF. CDR3 bases: TGTGCCAGCAGGATGGAAGTGGAGGGGCTCCACTTT.

This clone was observed a handful of times. This chain links TRBV6-5 with TRBJ1-4; 10 positions agree with TRBD1. The CDR3 is 15 residues long. From germline, CDR1 is MNHEY and CDR2 SVGAGI. With 2 bases clipped from V and 8 bases from J, the junction kept 5 bases outside the gene matches. CDR3 sequence (DNA): TGTGCCAGCAGTTACGACAGGGGGCGGGGAGAAAAACTGTTTTTT. It encodes CASSYDRGRGEKLFF.

This clone showed up just once. The CDR3 loop is CASSLGPGGGNTIYF. The DNA of the CDR3 is TGTGCCAGCAGCTTAGGGCCAGGGGGCGGAAACACCATATATTTT. V usage is TRBV7-2 and J usage is TRBJ1-3, with 8 bases lining up with TRBD1. V was clipped by 1 base and J by 4 bases; unmatched bases: 3. Per germline, CDR1 SGHTA and CDR2 FQGNSA. The CDR3 sequence is 15 residues long.

The rearrangement uses TRBV2 and TRBJ2-3, with D perhaps TRBD1 (6 bases). The CDR3 spans 14 residues. The V end lost 6 bases, the J end lost 4 bases, and 14 bases lay between the germline ends. Germline-derived CDR1 and CDR2 are SNHLY and FYNNEI. The CDR3 DNA follows: TGTGCCAGCAGGTGGTACAGGGAAGCAGATACGCAGTATTTT. Its protein product is CASRWYREADTQYF.

The gene calls are TRBV27 and TRBJ1-5, with D perhaps TRBD1 (5 bases). V lost 0 bases and J 0 bases, leaving 9 bases between the germline ends. This CDR3 has 16 amino acids. Germline CDR1 MNHEY, CDR2 SMNVEV (reference sequence). The CDR3 here is CASSLSGQNSNQPQHF. The CDR3 bases are TGTGCCAGCAGTTTATCAGGACAAAATAGCAATCAGCCCCAGCATTTT.

This chain connects TRBV7-9 to TRBJ2-1, with a possible D match to TRBD2 (7 bases). V lost 1 base, J lost 8 bases, and 12 bases lay in between. The CDR3 loop spans 14 amino acids. The germline V gene has CDR1 SEHNR and CDR2 FQNEAQ (reference sequence). As DNA, the CDR3 is TGTGCCAGCAGCTTAGGTTTAGGGGGGGATGAGCAGTTCTTC. This codes for CASSLGLGGDEQFF.

The J gene is TRBJ2-5, the V gene TRBV25-1; 7 bases are shared with TRBD1. CDR3 length equals 15 residues. The germline gives CDR1 MGHDK, CDR2 SYGVNS. V was clipped by 4 bases and J by 2 bases; unmatched bases: 7. DNA for the CDR3: TGTGCCAGCAGTGGACCGGGACAGCCTCAAGAGACCCAGTACTTC. Its protein is CASSGPGQPQETQYF.

A single count supports this clone. This sequence joins TRBV3-1 (or the pseudogene TRBV3-2) and TRBJ2-3, with D possibly being TRBD2 (6 bases). V dropped 6 bases and J dropped 5 bases, with 12 bases sitting between them. This CDR3 contains 13 residues. From germline, CDR1 is LGHDT and CDR2 YNNKEL (reference sequence). Here the CDR3 reads CASRSTSLDTQYF. The CDR3 DNA sequence: TGTGCCAGCAGGTCGACTAGTCTAGATACGCAGTATTTT.

J is TRBJ2-7 and V is TRBV4-1; TRBD1 is a possible D gene (5 bases). Trimming stripped 1 base from V and 3 bases from J, with 7 bases between. Germline CDR1 and CDR2: MGHRA and YSYEKL. The CDR3 extends over 13 amino acids. CDR3 DNA sequence: TGCGCCAGCAGCCAAGTCGACAGCTACGAGCAGTACTTC. Translating it yields CASSQVDSYEQYF.

V and J are TRBV19 and TRBJ1-5; D is undetermined. The germline CDR1 and CDR2 sequences are LNHDA and SQIVND (reference sequence). The CDR3 is 13 residues long. Trimming cost V 0 bases and J 9 bases, with 9 bases left between them. This chain's CDR3 is CASSIDREWPQHF. In DNA, the CDR3 is TGTGCCAGTAGTATAGATCGAGAGTGGCCCCAGCATTTT.

V and J are TRBV4-3 and TRBJ1-4, with 9 bases that match TRBD1. The V segment lost 4 bases and the J segment 6 bases; nucleotides outside the gene matches: 3. This CDR3 comprises 14 residues. Germline CDR1 and CDR2: LGHNA and YSLEER. The CDR3 region is CASSPDRGDEKLFF. The CDR3 coding sequence is TGCGCCAGCAGCCCGGACAGGGGAGATGAAAAACTGTTTTTT.

J is TRBJ2-4 and V is TRBV28; TRBD1 agrees at 7 bases. Germline CDR1 is MDHEN and CDR2 is SYDVKM. J gave up 2 bases and V 2 bases, and 3 bases lay outside the gene matches. The CDR3 is 15 amino acids. CDR3 nucleotides: TGTGCCAGCAGTTTAGGACAGGTTCCCAAAAACATTCAGTACTTC. This sequence encodes CASSLGQVPKNIQYF.